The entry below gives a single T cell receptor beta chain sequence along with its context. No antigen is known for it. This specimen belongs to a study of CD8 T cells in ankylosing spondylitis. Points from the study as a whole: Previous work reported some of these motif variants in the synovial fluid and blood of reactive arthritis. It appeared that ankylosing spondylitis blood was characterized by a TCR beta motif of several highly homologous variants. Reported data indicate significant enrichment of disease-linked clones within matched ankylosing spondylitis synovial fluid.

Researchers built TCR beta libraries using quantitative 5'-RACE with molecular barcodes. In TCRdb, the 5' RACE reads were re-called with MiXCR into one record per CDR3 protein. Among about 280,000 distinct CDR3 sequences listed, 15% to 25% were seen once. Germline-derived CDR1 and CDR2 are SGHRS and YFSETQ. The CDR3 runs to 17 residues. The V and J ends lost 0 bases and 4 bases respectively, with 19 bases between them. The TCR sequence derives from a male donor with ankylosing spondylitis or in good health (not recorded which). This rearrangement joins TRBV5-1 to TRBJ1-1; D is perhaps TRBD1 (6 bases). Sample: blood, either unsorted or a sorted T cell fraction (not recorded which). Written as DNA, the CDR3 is TGCGCCAGCAGCTTGGTGGCCAGGGGTATTTCGGGCACTGAAGCTTTCTTT. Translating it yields CASSLVARGISGTEAFF.